These 31 T cell receptor beta chains share one sample of origin, sequenced in a study of CD4 T cells in relation to SARS-CoV-2 and coronaviruses. Profiled with immunoSEQ multiplex PCR; TCRdb holds only in-frame clones, not every one. The sample contains roughly 30,000 clones, about 76% of which appear only once. Their target antigens are unknown. The source material was memory CD4+ T cells from PBMCs, cultured in vitro. All receptors come from an adult with COVID-19.

The V gene is TRBV5-1, the J gene TRBJ2-7; the D call may be TRBD1 or TRBD2 (5 bases each). The CDR3 covers 14 residues. Germline values: CDR1 SGHRS, CDR2 YFSETQ. The V end was cut by 1 base, the J end by 3 bases, with 11 bases between. The CDR3 sequence: CASSLRKGSYEQYF. The CDR3 DNA reads TGCGCCAGCAGCTTGAGAAAGGGGAGCTACGAGCAGTACTTC.

The genes are TRBV6-4 and TRBJ2-2; 9 nucleotides match TRBD2. Germline values: CDR1 MRHNA, CDR2 SNTAGT. The V gene end was trimmed by 5 bases and the J gene end by 7 bases; junction bases not matched to a gene: 8. CDR3 length: 15 residues. The CDR3 is CASSLAGASSGELFF. The CDR3 DNA sequence: TGTGCCAGCAGTTTAGCGGGAGCCAGCAGCGGGGAGCTGTTTTTT.

The CDR3 spells CASSQRYGLAGGGNEQFF. The CDR3 coding sequence is TGTGCCAGCAGCCAACGATACGGACTAGCGGGAGGTGGCAATGAGCAGTTCTTC. The V gene is TRBV14, the J gene TRBJ2-1, with 14 positions matching TRBD2. Germline trimming cut 2 bases from V and 6 bases from J; bases unmatched to any gene: 9. The CDR3 has 18 amino acids. Germline V gives CDR1 SGHDN, CDR2 FVKESK.

As DNA, the CDR3 is TGTGCCATCAGTGAGTCGAGGACTGCTAGCACAGATACGCAGTATTTT. Its translation is CAISESRTASTDTQYF. J is TRBJ2-3 and V is TRBV10-3, with D maybe TRBD2 (5 bases). The V and J ends lost 0 bases and 0 bases respectively, with 10 bases between them. This CDR3 has 16 amino acids. Germline values: CDR1 ENHRY, CDR2 SYGVKD.

The chain is built from TRBV6-2 or TRBV6-3 and TRBJ2-3, with a possible D match to TRBD2 (6 bases). Germline V CDR1 and CDR2: MNHEY, SVGEGT. This CDR3 region has 13 residues. V was pared by 2 bases and J by 3 bases, with 6 bases between. The CDR3 region is CASSYRETDTQYF. Here the CDR3 DNA reads TGTGCCAGCAGTTACCGGGAGACAGATACGCAGTATTTT.

V gene TRBV6-2 or TRBV6-3 combines with J gene TRBJ2-2; TRBD2 is a possible D gene (5 bases). Trimming left V 0 bases short and J 7 bases short, with 9 bases between. The CDR3 extends over 14 amino acids. CDR1 and CDR2 from the germline V gene are MNHEY and SVGEGT. The CDR3 DNA reads as TGTGCCAGCAGTTACTCGGGAGAGGTCGGGGAGCTGTTTTTT. Amino acid sequence: CASSYSGEVGELFF.

The CDR3 is CASSSGDFPRGDTQYF. In DNA, the CDR3 is TGCGCCAGCAGCTCCGGGGACTTCCCAAGGGGAGATACGCAGTATTTT. The J gene is TRBJ2-3, the V gene TRBV5-1; D may be TRBD2 (6 bases). V was shortened by 3 bases and J by 5 bases, with 19 bases between the two germline ends. Germline values: CDR1 SGHRS, CDR2 YFSETQ. There are 16 residues in the CDR3. Together with reference TRBV5-1 and TRBJ2-3, the CDR3 gives the full variable domain: KAGVTQTPRYLIKTRGQQVTLSCSPISGHRSVSWYQQTPGQGLQFLFEYFSETQRNKGNFPGRFSGRQFSNSRSEMNVSTLELGDSALYLCASSSGDFPRGDTQYFGPGTRLTVL.

This chain joins TRBV7-2 and TRBJ2-1; no definite D call. CDR1 and CDR2 (germline): SGHTA, FQGNSA. This CDR3 has 14 residues. Trimming left V 1 base short and J 4 bases short, with 8 bases between. CDR3 nucleotide sequence: TGTGCCAGCAGCTTAGGGCTGGCATACAATGAGCAGTTCTTC. This codes for CASSLGLAYNEQFF.

This clone was counted only a few times. V usage is TRBV24-1 and J usage is TRBJ2-6, with unresolved D. This CDR3 region has 15 residues. Trimming pared 2 bases from V and 2 bases from J, leaving 6 bases between. Germline CDR1 and CDR2: KGHDR and SFDVKD. CDR3 in DNA: TGTGCCACCAGTGATTCCAATACTGGGGCCAACGTCCTGACTTTC. It translates to CATSDSNTGANVLTF.

V gene TRBV28 combines with J gene TRBJ2-2, with D possibly called TRBD1 or TRBD2 (5 bases each). Deletions cut 6 bases from V and 6 bases from J, with 26 bases between. Germline CDR1 is MDHEN and CDR2 is SYDVKM. CDR3 length equals 18 residues. The CDR3 here is CASSYAPGVRGYSGELFF. CDR3 DNA sequence: TGTGCCAGCAGCTACGCCCCCGGGGTAAGGGGTTACTCCGGGGAGCTGTTTTTT. The full variable domain, completed using reference TRBV28 and TRBJ2-2, is DVKVTQSSRYLVKRTGEKVFLECVQDMDHENMFWYRQDPGLGLRLIYFSYDVKMKEKGDIPEGYSVSREKKERFSLILESASTNQTSMYLCASSYAPGVRGYSGELFFGEGSRLTVL.

J is TRBJ2-7 and V is TRBV7-2; D gene ambiguous. The V end was cut by 1 base, the J end by 7 bases, with 17 bases between. This CDR3 comprises 15 residues. CDR1 and CDR2 (germline): SGHTA, FQGNSA. CDR3 nucleotides: TGTGCCAGCAGCTTAGGTCCCCGCCGCTACGGAGAGCAGTACTTC. Protein product: CASSLGPRRYGEQYF.

J is TRBJ2-2 and V is TRBV3-1 (or the pseudogene TRBV3-2), with TRBD2 matching 11 bases. Per the germline V gene, CDR1 is LGHDT and CDR2 is YNNKEL (reference sequence). The CDR3 covers 19 residues. V gave up 4 bases and J gave up 4 bases; unmatched junction bases: 14. In nucleotides, the CDR3 is TGTGCCAGCAGCCGAAACCCCAGGGCGACTAGCGGGACCACCGGGGAGCTGTTTTTT. Its translation: CASSRNPRATSGTTGELFF.

This clone was seen a single time. This sequence joins TRBV7-9 and TRBJ1-1; TRBD1 matches 8 bases. Germline V lookup: CDR1 SEHNR, CDR2 FQNEAQ (reference sequence). V lost 3 bases, J lost 4 bases, and 1 base stayed unmatched. The CDR3 consists of 13 residues. DNA of the CDR3: TGTGCCAGCAGCTTTACAGGGGGCACTGAAGCTTTCTTT. It yields the protein CASSFTGGTEAFF.

V usage is TRBV7-6 and J usage is TRBJ2-1, with a tentative D call TRBD2 (5 bases). The germline V gene has CDR1 SGHVS and CDR2 FNYEAQ. The CDR3 loop spans 16 amino acids. V shed 1 base and J shed 0 bases, with 10 bases lying between them. Here the CDR3 DNA reads TGTGCCAGCAGCTTAGGAGGGCCCAGCTCCTACAATGAGCAGTTCTTC. This codes for CASSLGGPSSYNEQFF.

This clone is a singleton in its sample. V usage is TRBV4-3 and J usage is TRBJ2-1, with 8 bases matching TRBD2. J lost 2 bases, V lost 0 bases, and 3 bases had no gene match. The CDR3 is made up of 16 amino acids. Germline V gives CDR1 LGHNA, CDR2 YSLEER. The CDR3 protein is CASSQEWGLAYNEQFF. The CDR3 DNA reads TGCGCCAGCAGCCAAGAATGGGGACTAGCCTACAATGAGCAGTTCTTC.

The rearrangement joins TRBV13 to TRBJ2-5; TRBD1 matches 8 bases. There are 15 residues in the CDR3. With 3 bases clipped from V and 3 bases from J, the junction kept 6 bases outside the gene matches. CDR1 is PRHDT, CDR2 FYEKMQ, per germline (reference sequence). The CDR3 DNA is TGTGCCAGCAGCTTTCCGACAGGGGATAAAGAGACCCAGTACTTC. Translating it yields CASSFPTGDKETQYF.

The rearrangement links TRBV2 to TRBJ1-1, with D possibly matching TRBD1 (6 bases). V was cut by 3 bases and J by 6 bases, with 11 bases left in between. Germline CDR1 is SNHLY and CDR2 is FYNNEI. The CDR3 consists of 13 residues. In nucleotides, the CDR3 is TGTGCCAGCAGTGAGACGGGGGGCCCTGAAGCTTTCTTT. This translates into CASSETGGPEAFF.

The chain joins TRBV10-3 to TRBJ1-1; D perhaps matches TRBD1 (5 bases). CDR1 and CDR2 from the germline V gene are ENHRY and SYGVKD. CDR3 length: 12 amino acids. V lost 4 bases and J lost 4, with 7 bases in between. The DNA of the CDR3 is TGTGCCATCAGTGGGGGGGGCACTGAAGCTTTCTTT. Translated, it gives CAISGGGTEAFF.

The chain recombines TRBV5-1 with TRBJ2-3; the D gene could be TRBD1 or TRBD2 (5 bases each). Germline V gives CDR1 SGHRS, CDR2 YFSETQ. V lost 0 bases and J 7 bases, leaving 15 bases between the germline ends. The CDR3 length is 15 residues. CDR3 amino acids: CASSLGPRGTNTQYF. DNA of the CDR3: TGCGCCAGCAGCTTGGGTCCGCGAGGGACGAATACGCAGTATTTT. Supplemented by reference TRBV5-1 and TRBJ2-3, the full variable domain reads KAGVTQTPRYLIKTRGQQVTLSCSPISGHRSVSWYQQTPGQGLQFLFEYFSETQRNKGNFPGRFSGRQFSNSRSEMNVSTLELGDSALYLCASSLGPRGTNTQYFGPGTRLTVL.

V gene TRBV7-9 combines with J gene TRBJ1-4; TRBD1 is a possible D gene (5 bases). Trimming shortened V by 1 base and J by 8 bases, and 11 bases separated the two germline ends. CDR1 is SEHNR and CDR2 is FQNEAQ in the germline V gene (reference sequence). This CDR3 comprises 14 residues. CDR3 sequence: CASSLVGTSEKLFF. The CDR3 nucleotides read TGTGCCAGCAGCTTAGTTGGGACGTCCGAAAAACTGTTTTTT.

CDR3 sequence: CASSDPRGQYF. The CDR3 DNA reads as TGTGCCAGCAGTGATCCCCGGGGGCAGTACTTC. V gene TRBV6-1 combines with J gene TRBJ2-7; a weak D match, TRBD2 (5 bases). V lost 3 bases to trimming and J lost 9 bases, with 9 bases between them. Germline lookup yields CDR1 MNHNS and CDR2 SASEGT. This CDR3 has 11 amino acids.

The genes are TRBV19 and TRBJ1-5; D remains ambiguous. CDR1 and CDR2 from the germline V gene are LNHDA and SQIVND (reference sequence). The CDR3 loop spans 13 amino acids. The V end was cut by 2 bases, the J end by 5 bases, with 7 bases between. The CDR3: CASSIRRDQPQHF. DNA for the CDR3: TGTGCCAGTAGTATAAGGAGGGATCAGCCCCAGCATTTT.

The table lists this clone with a few counts. CDR3 in amino acids: CASSPSGGPGRWEQYF. The CDR3 DNA reads TGTGCCAGCAGTCCCTCTGGGGGCCCAGGGAGATGGGAGCAGTACTTC. The chain combines TRBV28 with TRBJ2-7, with a weak D call TRBD1 (6 bases). Germline CDR1 MDHEN, CDR2 SYDVKM. V lost 5 bases and J 7 bases, leaving 24 bases between the germline ends. The CDR3 is made up of 16 amino acids.

This chain connects TRBV28 to TRBJ2-3; perhaps TRBD2 as D (5 bases). Trimming shortened V by 6 bases and J by 4 bases, and 20 bases separated the two germline ends. Germline values: CDR1 MDHEN, CDR2 SYDVKM. This CDR3 is built from 16 residues. This CDR3 reads CASRDSKGSRADTQYF. The CDR3 DNA reads as TGTGCCAGCAGGGACTCGAAAGGGTCACGGGCAGATACGCAGTATTTT.

V is TRBV29-1 and J is TRBJ2-7; 8 bases match TRBD1. This CDR3 comprises 12 residues. V was pared by 6 bases and J by 1 base, with 2 bases of the junction left unmatched. Germline-derived CDR1 and CDR2 are SQVTM and ANQGSEA. CDR3 protein: CSVRTGSYEQYF. The CDR3 region has the DNA TGCAGCGTCAGGACAGGGTCCTACGAGCAGTACTTC.

V is TRBV2 and J is TRBJ1-1; D remains ambiguous. Trimming pared 6 bases from V and 1 base from J, leaving 9 bases between. The CDR3 is 13 residues long. Per the germline V gene, CDR1 is SNHLY and CDR2 is FYNNEI. This CDR3 is CASRVEGNTEAFF. CDR3 DNA sequence: TGTGCCAGCAGGGTTGAGGGGAACACTGAAGCTTTCTTT.

The chain links TRBV18 to TRBJ2-1; possible D gene TRBD1, 5 bases. V lost 3 bases and J lost 3, with 15 bases in between. Germline lookup yields CDR1 KGHSH and CDR2 LQKENI. CDR3 length: 16 amino acids. CDR3 DNA sequence: TGTGCCAGCTCACCGGCCGCAGGGCAGAGCTACAATGAGCAGTTCTTC. This translates into CASSPAAGQSYNEQFF.

V gene TRBV19 combines with J gene TRBJ1-5; D is undetermined. CDR3 length: 16 amino acids. Trimming shortened V by 4 bases and J by 3 bases, and 16 bases separated the two germline ends. The germline CDR1 and CDR2 sequences are LNHDA and SQIVND (reference sequence). CDR3 nucleotide sequence: TGTGCCAGTAGTAATATGTTTAAGGGTATCAATCAGCCCCAGCATTTT. Translated: CASSNMFKGINQPQHF.

The chain recombines TRBV3-1 (or the pseudogene TRBV3-2) with TRBJ2-2, with D perhaps TRBD2 (5 bases). Deletions cut 0 bases from V and 2 bases from J, with 16 bases between. The V gene's germline CDR1 is LGHDT and CDR2 YNNKEL (reference sequence). The length of the CDR3 is 18 residues. The CDR3 loop is CASSQDTRLAPNTGELFF. CDR3 nucleotides: TGTGCCAGCAGCCAAGATACTCGGCTAGCACCCAACACCGGGGAGCTGTTTTTT.

V gene TRBV24-1 combines with J gene TRBJ2-7, with D maybe TRBD1 (5 bases). The germline CDR1 and CDR2 sequences are KGHDR and SFDVKD. V shed 2 bases and J shed 1 base, with 11 bases lying between them. The CDR3 consists of 15 residues. CDR3 sequence: CATSDSAGSSYEQYF. CDR3 coding DNA: TGTGCCACCAGTGATTCGGCAGGGTCATCCTACGAGCAGTACTTC.

DNA for the CDR3: TGTGCCAGCAGTCGGGCTGCTCGGGAGACCCAGTACTTC. Its protein is CASSRAARETQYF. V and J are TRBV6-5 and TRBJ2-5; the D is unclear. V was shortened by 5 bases and J by 5 bases, with 12 bases between the two germline ends. The germline V gene encodes CDR1 MNHEY and CDR2 SVGAGI. The CDR3 covers 13 residues.